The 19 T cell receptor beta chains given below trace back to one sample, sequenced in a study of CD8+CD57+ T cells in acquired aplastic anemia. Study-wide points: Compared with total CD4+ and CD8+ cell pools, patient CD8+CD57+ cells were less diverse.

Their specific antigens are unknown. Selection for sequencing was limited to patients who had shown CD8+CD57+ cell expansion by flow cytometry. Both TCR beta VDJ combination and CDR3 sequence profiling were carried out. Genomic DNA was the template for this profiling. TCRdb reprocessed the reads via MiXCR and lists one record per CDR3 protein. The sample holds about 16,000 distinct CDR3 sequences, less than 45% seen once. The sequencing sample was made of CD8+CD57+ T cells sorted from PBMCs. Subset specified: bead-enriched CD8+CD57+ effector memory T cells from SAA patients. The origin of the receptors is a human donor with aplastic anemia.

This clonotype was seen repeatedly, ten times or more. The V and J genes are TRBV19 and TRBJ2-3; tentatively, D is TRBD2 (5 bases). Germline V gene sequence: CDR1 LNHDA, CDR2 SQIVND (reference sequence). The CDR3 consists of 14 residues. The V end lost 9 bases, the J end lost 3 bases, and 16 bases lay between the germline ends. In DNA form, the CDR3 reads TGTGCCAGCCAGATCGGACTGGGGACAGATACGCAGTATTTT. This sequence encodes CASQIGLGTDTQYF.

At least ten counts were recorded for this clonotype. The CDR3 reads CASSLVSDTQYF. In nucleotides, the CDR3 is TGCGCCAGCAGCTTGGTTTCGGATACGCAGTATTTT. The rearrangement joins TRBV5-1 to TRBJ2-3; D gene unclear. Germline V lookup: CDR1 SGHRS, CDR2 YFSETQ. The CDR3 runs 12 residues. With 0 bases removed from V and 6 bases from J, the gap between germline ends came to 5 bases.

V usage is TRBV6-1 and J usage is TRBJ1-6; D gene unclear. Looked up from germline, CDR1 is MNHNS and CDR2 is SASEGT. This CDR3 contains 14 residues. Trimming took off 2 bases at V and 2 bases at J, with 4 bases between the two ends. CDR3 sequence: CASSELAYNSPLHF. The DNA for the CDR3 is TGTGCCAGCAGTGAACTGGCCTATAATTCACCCCTCCACTTT.

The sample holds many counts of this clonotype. The DNA of the CDR3 is TGTGCCAGCAGCCTCTCGTACGAGCAGTACTTC. Its translation is CASSLSYEQYF. This chain connects TRBV14 to TRBJ2-7; D remains ambiguous. Germline CDR1 and CDR2: SGHDN and FVKESK. This CDR3 has 11 residues. The ends were cut back, 4 bases at V and 4 bases at J, with 5 bases in the middle.

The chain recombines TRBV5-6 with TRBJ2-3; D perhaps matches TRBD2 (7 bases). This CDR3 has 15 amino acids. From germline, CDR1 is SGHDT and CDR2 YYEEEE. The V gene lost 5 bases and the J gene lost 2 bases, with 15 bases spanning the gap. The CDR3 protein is CASRPGGPITDTQYF. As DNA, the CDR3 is TGTGCCAGCAGGCCCGGGGGGCCAATCACAGATACGCAGTATTTT.

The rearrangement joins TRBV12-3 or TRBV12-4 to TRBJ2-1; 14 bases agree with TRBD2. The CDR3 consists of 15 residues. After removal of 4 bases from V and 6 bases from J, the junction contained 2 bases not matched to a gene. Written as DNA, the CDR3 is TGTGCCAGCAGTTCGACTAGCGGGGGGGCCAATGAGCAGTTCTTC. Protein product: CASSSTSGGANEQFF.

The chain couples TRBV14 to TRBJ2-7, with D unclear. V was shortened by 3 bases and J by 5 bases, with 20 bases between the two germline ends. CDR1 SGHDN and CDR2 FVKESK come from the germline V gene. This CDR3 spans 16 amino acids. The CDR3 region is CASSQRQGPSLNEQYF. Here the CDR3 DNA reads TGTGCCAGCAGCCAGAGGCAAGGGCCGTCCCTTAACGAGCAGTACTTC.

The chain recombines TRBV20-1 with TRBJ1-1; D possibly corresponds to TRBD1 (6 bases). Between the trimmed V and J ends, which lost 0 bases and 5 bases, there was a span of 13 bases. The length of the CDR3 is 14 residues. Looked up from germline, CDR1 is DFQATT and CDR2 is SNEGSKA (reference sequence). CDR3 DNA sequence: TGCAGTGCTAGAGATCCGGGGGCGGAAACTGAAGCTTTCTTT. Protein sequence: CSARDPGAETEAFF.

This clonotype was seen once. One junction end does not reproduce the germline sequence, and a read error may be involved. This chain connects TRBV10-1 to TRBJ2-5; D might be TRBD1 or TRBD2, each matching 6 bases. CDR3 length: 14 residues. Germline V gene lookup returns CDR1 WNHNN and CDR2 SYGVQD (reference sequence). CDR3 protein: CASSEGRGRETQYF. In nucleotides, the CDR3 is TGCGCCAGCAGTGAAGGCAGGGGCCGGGAGACCCAATACTTC.

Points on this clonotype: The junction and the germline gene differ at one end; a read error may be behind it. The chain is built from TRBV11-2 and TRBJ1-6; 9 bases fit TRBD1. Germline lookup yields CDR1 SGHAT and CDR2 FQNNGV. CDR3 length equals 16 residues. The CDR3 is CAGSRGPGQGNSPLHF. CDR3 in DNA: TGTGCCGGCAGCCGAGGCCCGGGACAGGGTAACTCACCCCTCCACTTT.

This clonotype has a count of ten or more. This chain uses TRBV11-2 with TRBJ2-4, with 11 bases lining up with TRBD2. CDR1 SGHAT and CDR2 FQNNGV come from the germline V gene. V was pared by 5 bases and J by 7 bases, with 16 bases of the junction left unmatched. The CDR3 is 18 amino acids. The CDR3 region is CASSLGTSGTIMGNIQYF. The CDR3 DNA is TGTGCCAGCAGCCTAGGGACTAGCGGTACAATAATGGGGAACATTCAGTACTTC.

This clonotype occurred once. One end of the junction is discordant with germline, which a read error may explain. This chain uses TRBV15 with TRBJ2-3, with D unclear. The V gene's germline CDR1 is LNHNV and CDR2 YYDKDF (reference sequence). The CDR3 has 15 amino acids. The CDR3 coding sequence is TGCGCCACCAGCAGCTCCCTGGCCATGGACCGGAGGCAGTATTTT. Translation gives CATSSSLAMDRRQYF.

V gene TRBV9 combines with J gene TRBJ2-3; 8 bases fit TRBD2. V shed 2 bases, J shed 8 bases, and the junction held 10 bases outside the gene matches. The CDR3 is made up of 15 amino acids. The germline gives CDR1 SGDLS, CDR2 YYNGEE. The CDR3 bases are TGTGCCAGCAGCGTCACTTTCGGACTAGCTAGTACGCAGTATTTT. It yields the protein CASSVTFGLASTQYF.

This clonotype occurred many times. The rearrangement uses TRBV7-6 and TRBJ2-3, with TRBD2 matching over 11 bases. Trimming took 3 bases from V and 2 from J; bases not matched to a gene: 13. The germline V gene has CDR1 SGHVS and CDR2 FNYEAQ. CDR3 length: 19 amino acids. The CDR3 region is CASSFPTSGGTSNTDTQYF. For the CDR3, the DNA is TGTGCCAGCAGCTTCCCCACTAGCGGGGGAACTTCTAACACAGATACGCAGTATTTT.

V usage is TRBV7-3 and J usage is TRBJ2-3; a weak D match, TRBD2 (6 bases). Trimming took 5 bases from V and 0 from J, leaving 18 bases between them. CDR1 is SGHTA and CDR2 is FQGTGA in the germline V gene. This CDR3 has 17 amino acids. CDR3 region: CASSPPANSGSTDTQYF. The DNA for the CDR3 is TGTGCCAGCAGCCCTCCAGCTAACAGCGGGAGCACAGATACGCAGTATTTT.

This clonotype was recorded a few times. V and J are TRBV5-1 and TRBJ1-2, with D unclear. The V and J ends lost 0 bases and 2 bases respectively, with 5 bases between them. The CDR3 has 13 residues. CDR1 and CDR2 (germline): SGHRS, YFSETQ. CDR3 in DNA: TGCGCCAGCAGCTTGGGACTGAACTATGGCTACACCTTC. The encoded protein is CASSLGLNYGYTF.

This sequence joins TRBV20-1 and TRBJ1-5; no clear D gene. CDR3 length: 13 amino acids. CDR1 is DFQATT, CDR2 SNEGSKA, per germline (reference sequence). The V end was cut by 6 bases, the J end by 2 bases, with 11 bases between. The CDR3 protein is CSAQAKGNQPQHF. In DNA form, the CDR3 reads TGCAGTGCGCAGGCTAAGGGCAATCAGCCCCAGCATTTT.

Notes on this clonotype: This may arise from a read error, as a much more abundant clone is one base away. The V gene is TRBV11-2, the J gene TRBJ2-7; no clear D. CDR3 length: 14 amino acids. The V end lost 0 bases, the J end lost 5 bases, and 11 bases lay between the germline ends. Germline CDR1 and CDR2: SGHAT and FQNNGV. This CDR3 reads CASSLEVDAHEQYF. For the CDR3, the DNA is TGTGCCAGCAGCTTAGAGGTGGACGCCCACGAGCAGTACTTC.

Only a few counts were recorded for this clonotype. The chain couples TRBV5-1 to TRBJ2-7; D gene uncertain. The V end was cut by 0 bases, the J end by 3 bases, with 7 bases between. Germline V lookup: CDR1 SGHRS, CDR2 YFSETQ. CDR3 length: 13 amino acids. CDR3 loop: CASSLDRNYEQYF. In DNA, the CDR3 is TGCGCCAGCAGCTTGGACAGAAACTACGAGCAGTACTTC. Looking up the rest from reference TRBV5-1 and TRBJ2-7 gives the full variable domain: KAGVTQTPRYLIKTRGQQVTLSCSPISGHRSVSWYQQTPGQGLQFLFEYFSETQRNKGNFPGRFSGRQFSNSRSEMNVSTLELGDSALYLCASSLDRNYEQYFGPGTRLTVT.